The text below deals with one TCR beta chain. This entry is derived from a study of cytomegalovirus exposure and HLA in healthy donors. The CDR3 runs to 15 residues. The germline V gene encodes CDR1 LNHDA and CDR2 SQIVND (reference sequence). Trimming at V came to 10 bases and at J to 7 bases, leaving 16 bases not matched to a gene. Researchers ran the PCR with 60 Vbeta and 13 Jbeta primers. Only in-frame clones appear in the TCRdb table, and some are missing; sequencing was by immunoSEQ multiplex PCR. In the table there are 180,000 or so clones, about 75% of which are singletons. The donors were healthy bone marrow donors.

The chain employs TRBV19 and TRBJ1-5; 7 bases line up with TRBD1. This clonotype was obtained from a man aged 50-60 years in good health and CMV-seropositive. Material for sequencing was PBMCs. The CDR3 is CATLDLRGVGQPQHF. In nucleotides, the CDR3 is TGTGCCACCCTCGACCTCAGGGGGGTCGGCCAGCCCCAGCATTTT.